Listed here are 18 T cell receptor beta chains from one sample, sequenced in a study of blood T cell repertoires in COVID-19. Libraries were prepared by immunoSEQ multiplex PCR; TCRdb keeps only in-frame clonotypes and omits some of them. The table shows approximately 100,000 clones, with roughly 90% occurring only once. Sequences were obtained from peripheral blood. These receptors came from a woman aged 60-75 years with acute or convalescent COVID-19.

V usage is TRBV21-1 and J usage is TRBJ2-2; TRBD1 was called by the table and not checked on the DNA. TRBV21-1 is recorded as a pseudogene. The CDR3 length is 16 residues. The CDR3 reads CASTMTGPSNTGELFF. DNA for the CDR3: TGTGCCAGCACCATGACAGGCCCATCGAACACCGGGGAGCTGTTTTTT.

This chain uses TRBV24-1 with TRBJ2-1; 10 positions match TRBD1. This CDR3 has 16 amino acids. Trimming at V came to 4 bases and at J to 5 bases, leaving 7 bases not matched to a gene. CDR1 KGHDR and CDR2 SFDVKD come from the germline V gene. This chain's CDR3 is CATSDPGQGRNNEQFF. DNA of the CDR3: TGTGCCACCAGTGACCCGGGACAGGGGAGGAACAATGAGCAGTTCTTC.

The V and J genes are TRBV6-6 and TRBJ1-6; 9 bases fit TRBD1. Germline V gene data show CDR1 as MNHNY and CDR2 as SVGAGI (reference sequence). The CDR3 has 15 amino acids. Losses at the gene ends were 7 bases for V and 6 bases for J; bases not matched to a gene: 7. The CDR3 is CASTTGGNPNSPLHF. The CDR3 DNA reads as TGTGCCAGCACGACAGGGGGGAACCCTAATTCACCCCTCCACTTT.

This CDR3 reads CASKAGYSTDTQYF. As DNA, the CDR3 is TGTGCCAGCAAAGCGGGCTATAGCACAGATACGCAGTATTTT. V is TRBV6-5 and J is TRBJ2-3; TRBD2 might be the D (6 bases). This CDR3 contains 14 residues. Per germline, CDR1 MNHEY and CDR2 SVGAGI. The V end was cut by 7 bases, the J end by 0 bases, with 11 bases between.

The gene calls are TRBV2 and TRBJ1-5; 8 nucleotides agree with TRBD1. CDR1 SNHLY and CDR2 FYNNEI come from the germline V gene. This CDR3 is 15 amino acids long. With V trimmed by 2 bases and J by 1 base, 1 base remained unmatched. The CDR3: CASSERQGSNQPQHF. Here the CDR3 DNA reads TGTGCCAGCAGTGAACGACAGGGGAGCAATCAGCCCCAGCATTTT.

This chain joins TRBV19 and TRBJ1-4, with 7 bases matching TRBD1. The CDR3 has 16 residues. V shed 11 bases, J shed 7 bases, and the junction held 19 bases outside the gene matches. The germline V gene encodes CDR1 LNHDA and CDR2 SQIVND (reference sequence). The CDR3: CASSSWGPTGPEKLFF. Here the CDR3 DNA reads TGTGCCTCCTCTAGTTGGGGGCCGACAGGGCCTGAAAAACTGTTTTTT.

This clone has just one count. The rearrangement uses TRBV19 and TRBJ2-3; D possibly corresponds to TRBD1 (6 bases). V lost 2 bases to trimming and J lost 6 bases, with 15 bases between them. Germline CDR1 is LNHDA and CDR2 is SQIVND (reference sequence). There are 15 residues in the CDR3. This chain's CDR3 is CASSIYGRGSDTQYF. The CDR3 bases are TGTGCCAGTAGTATATATGGCAGGGGTTCCGATACGCAGTATTTT.

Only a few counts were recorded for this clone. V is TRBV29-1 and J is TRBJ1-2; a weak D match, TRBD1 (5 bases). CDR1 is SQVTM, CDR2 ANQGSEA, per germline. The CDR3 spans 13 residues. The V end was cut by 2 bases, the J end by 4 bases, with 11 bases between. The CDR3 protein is CSVENTGSYGYTF. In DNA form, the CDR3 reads TGCAGCGTTGAAAATACAGGATCCTATGGCTACACCTTC. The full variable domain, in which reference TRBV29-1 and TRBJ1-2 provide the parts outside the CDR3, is SAVISQKPSRDICQRGTSLTIQCQVDSQVTMMFWYRQQPGQSLTLIATANQGSEATYESGFVIDKFPISRPNLTFSTLTVSNMSPEDSSIYLCSVENTGSYGYTFGSGTRLTVV.

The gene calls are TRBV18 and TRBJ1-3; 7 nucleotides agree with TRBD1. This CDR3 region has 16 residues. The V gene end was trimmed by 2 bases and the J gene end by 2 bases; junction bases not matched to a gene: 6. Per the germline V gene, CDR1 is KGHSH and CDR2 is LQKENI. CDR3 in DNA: TGTGCCAGCTCACCATCCGGGACAGCGACTGGAAACACCATATATTTT. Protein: CASSPSGTATGNTIYF.

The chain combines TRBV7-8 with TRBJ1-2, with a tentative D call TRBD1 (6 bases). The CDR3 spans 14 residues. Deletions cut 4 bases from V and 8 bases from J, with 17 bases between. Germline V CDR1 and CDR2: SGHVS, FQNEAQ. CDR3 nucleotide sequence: TGTGCCAGCAGCTACCCCAGGGGAAGAGGGGGCTACACCTTC. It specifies CASSYPRGRGGYTF.

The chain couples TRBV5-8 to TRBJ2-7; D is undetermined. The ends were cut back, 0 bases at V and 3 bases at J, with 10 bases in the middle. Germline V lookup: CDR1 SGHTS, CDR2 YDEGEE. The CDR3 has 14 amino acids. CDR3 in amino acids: CASSLGAVVYEQYF. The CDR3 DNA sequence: TGTGCCAGCAGCTTGGGGGCAGTAGTCTACGAGCAGTACTTC.

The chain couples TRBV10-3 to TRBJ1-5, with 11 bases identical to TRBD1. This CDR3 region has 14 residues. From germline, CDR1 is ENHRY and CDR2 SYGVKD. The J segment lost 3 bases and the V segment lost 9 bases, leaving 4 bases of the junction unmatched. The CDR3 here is CAMGQGEDNQPQHF. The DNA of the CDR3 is TGTGCCATGGGACAGGGGGAGGACAATCAGCCCCAGCATTTT.

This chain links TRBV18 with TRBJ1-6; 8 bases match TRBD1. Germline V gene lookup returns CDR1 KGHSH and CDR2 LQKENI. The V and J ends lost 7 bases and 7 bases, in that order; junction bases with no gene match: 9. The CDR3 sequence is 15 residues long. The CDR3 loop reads CASLQGGQRNSPLHF. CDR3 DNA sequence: TGTGCCAGCTTACAGGGGGGACAGCGAAATTCACCCCTCCACTTT.

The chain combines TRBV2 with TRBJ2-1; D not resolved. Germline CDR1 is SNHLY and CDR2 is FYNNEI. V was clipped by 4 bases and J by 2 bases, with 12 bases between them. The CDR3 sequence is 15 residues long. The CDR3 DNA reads TGTGCCAGCAGTGCTGCGGATCGTACCTACAATGAGCAGTTCTTC. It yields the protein CASSAADRTYNEQFF.

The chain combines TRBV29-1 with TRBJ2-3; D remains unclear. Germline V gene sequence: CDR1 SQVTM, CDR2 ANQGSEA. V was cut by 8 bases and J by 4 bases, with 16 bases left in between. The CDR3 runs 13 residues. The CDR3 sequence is CSLRPRGADTQYF. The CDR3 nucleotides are TGCAGCCTCCGCCCCAGAGGCGCAGATACGCAGTATTTT.

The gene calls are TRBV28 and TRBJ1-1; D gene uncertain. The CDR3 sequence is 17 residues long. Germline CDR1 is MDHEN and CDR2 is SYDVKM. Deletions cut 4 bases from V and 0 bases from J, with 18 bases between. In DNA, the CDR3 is TGTGCCAGCAGTTCTACTACTACATCTGTCCTGAACACTGAAGCTTTCTTT. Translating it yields CASSSTTTSVLNTEAFF.

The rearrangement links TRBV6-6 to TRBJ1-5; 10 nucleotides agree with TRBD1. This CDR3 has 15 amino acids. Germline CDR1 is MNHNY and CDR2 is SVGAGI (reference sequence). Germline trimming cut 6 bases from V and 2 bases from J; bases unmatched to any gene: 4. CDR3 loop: CASSPGTGGNQPQHF. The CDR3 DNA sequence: TGTGCCAGCAGCCCCGGGACAGGGGGCAATCAGCCCCAGCATTTT.

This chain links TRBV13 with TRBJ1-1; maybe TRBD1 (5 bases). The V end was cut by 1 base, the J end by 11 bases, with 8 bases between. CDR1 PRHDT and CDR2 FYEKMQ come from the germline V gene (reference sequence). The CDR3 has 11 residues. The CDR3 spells CASSLVGGAFF. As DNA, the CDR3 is TGTGCCAGCAGCTTAGTGGGGGGTGCTTTCTTT.